This is a list of T cell receptor beta chains from one sample in a study of CD8 T cells in Susac syndrome. One entry per CDR3 protein, called by TCRdb with MiXCR from the immunoSEQ multiplex PCR reads. The sample includes about 300,000 distinct CDR3 sequences, 65% to 90% of them seen just once. Sequencing used CD8+ T cells from PBMCs. The receptor source for this set is a human donor with multiple sclerosis. Both conserved end residues are trimmed from each CDR3. Each record gives: CDR3 protein, D gene, V gene, clone size, CDR3 length. The D gene is left open where the match is weak. Clone size is not always given. Where it is, it says once, few, many or a class for expanded clones.

AWSLGTVEAF,TRBD1,TRBV30,-,10
ASSQDRGRNNQPQH,-,TRBV4-1,-,14
ASSLSQANYYYEQY,-,TRBV28,-,14
ASNLQGSSYNEQF,TRBD1,TRBV28,-,13
ASSLLAEQY,-,TRBV7-2,-,9
ASSLRQATTDTQY,-,TRBV4-1,-,13
ASSQDEGANGNTIY,TRBD1,TRBV4-3,-,14
ASSSKWGEQF,-,TRBV7-9,-,10
SAPGTGAHEQY,TRBD1,TRBV20-1,-,11
SARSLTRRGYT,-,TRBV20-1,-,11
SARVVSGDSGRTNTGELF,TRBD2,TRBV20-1,-,18
ASSQPYLLIDIQY,-,TRBV4-1,-,13
ASSFVAVNEQF,-,TRBV28,once,11
ASSLPTSGGRNEQF,TRBD2,TRBV7-6,-,14
ASSLEAGDNEQF,TRBD2,TRBV5-8,-,12
ATAGDRSGNTIY,-,TRBV19,-,12
ASSFSGIRYEQY,TRBD2,TRBV27,-,12
ASSVLAGSYEQY,TRBD2,TRBV7-3,-,12
SVEEGTGGGYT,TRBD1,TRBV29-1,-,11
ASSTSPYQETQY,-,TRBV13,-,12
ASSVVDLSDEQF,-,TRBV5-4,-,12
ASSLLQGELF,-,TRBV28,-,10
SARDLTGGESYEQY,TRBD1,TRBV20-1,-,14
ASSLSSQTYEQY,-,TRBV5-6,-,12
AISESGTDDIQY,TRBD1,TRBV10-3,-,12
ASSLVGHPYNEQF,-,TRBV11-2,-,13
ASSLPGGRDTQY,TRBD1,TRBV27,-,12
ASSFQGAGANVLT,TRBD1,TRBV6-2/TRBV6-3,-,13
ASKRAANYGYT,-,TRBV19,-,11
ASSLATGLNEQF,TRBD1,TRBV5-5,-,12
ASSSLQGRLYEQY,-,TRBV27,-,13
ASSYSSGGDGSYEQY,TRBD1,TRBV7-9,-,15
ASRTSQGSYNEQF,-,TRBV4-1,once,13
ASSPTTAGGRYEQY,TRBD2,TRBV3-1,-,14
ASSLDSSQAIYGYT,-,TRBV11-2,-,14
ASSNGYEQY,-,TRBV19,-,9
AWRGPPGEQY,-,TRBV30,-,10
ASTLAGDEQY,TRBD2,TRBV28,-,10
ASSPRGGRANVLT,-,TRBV5-6,-,13
ASSIGGTHTDTQY,-,TRBV19,-,13
ASSVTGEGDEQY,TRBD1,TRBV7-6,-,12
ASSPPGDGGLEQF,-,TRBV28,once,13
ASSLGRGLGYEQY,TRBD1,TRBV7-9,once,13
ASSYDRRKTSWDNQPQH,-,TRBV6-2/TRBV6-3,-,17
ASSLGTSGSHEQF,TRBD2,TRBV7-2,few,13
ASSLTRLAIENTGELF,TRBD2,TRBV5-5,-,16
ASSRGQGLSGELF,TRBD1,TRBV14,few,13
ASSLGTSGLNTQY,TRBD2,TRBV27,-,13
ATSDATGALDEQY,TRBD1,TRBV24-1,-,13
ASSLVPGGPVYEQY,TRBD2,TRBV5-1,-,14
ASNVRAMNTEAF,-,TRBV19,-,12
ASSFGQGRGNEQY,TRBD1,TRBV27,-,13
ATSRTTNSNQPQH,-,TRBV15,-,13
ASRKTLGGGDHEQF,TRBD2,TRBV28,-,14
ASSPTLGLGNPYNEQF,-,TRBV11-2,-,16